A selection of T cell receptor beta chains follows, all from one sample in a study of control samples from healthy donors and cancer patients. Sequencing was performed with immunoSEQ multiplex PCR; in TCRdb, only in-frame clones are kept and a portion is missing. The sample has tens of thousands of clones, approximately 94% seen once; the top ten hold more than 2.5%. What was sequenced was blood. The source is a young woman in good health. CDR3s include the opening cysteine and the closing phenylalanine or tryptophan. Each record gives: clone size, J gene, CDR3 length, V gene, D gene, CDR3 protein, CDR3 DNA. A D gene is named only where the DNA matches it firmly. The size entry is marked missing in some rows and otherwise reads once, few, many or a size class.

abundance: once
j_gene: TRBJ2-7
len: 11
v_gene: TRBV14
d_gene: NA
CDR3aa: CASSHVGEQYF
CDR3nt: TGTGCCAGCAGCCATGTGGGGGAGCAGTACTTC

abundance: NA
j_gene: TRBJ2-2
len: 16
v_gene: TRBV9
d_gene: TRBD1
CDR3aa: CASSVQQGPNTGELFF
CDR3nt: TGTGCCAGCAGCGTTCAACAGGGGCCGAACACCGGGGAGCTGTTTTTT

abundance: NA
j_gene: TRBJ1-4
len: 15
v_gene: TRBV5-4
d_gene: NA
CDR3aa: CASSIIQGGGEKLFF
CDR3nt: TGTGCCAGCAGTATAATACAGGGCGGGGGTGAAAAACTGTTTTTT

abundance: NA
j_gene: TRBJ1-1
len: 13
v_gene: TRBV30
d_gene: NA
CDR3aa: CAWSVLEGAEAFF
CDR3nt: TGTGCCTGGAGTGTACTCGAGGGGGCTGAAGCTTTCTTT

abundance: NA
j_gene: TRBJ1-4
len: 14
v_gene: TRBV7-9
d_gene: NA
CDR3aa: CASSQTPDGEKLFF
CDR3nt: TGTGCCAGCAGCCAAACTCCGGACGGTGAAAAACTGTTTTTT

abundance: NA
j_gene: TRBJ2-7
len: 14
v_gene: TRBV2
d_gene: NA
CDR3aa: CASRPLATNYEQYF
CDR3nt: TGTGCCAGCAGGCCGCTAGCGACTAACTACGAGCAGTACTTC

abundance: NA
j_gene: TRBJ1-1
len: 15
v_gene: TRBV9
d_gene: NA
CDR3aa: CASSELSGVDTEAFF
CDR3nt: TGTGCCAGCAGCGAGCTCAGTGGGGTGGACACTGAAGCTTTCTTT

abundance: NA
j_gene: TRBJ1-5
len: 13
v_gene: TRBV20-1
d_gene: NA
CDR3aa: CSASGGMNQPQHF
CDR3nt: TGCAGTGCTAGTGGGGGCATGAATCAGCCCCAGCATTTT

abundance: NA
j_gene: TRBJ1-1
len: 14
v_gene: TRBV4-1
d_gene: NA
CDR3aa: CASSQPGFGTEAFF
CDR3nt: TGCGCCAGCAGCCAACCGGGGTTTGGCACTGAAGCTTTCTTT

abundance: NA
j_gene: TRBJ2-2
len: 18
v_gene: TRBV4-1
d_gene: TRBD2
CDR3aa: CASSQRPSGGAFIGELFF
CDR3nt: TGCGCCAGCAGCCAAAGGCCGAGCGGGGGGGCTTTCATCGGGGAGCTGTTTTTT

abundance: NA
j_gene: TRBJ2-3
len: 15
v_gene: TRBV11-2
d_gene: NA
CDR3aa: CASSPQWASGDTQYF
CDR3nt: TGTGCCAGCAGCCCGCAATGGGCCAGCGGAGATACGCAGTATTTT

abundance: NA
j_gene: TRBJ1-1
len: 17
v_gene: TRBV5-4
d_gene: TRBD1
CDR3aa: CASSLARGGSLDTEAFF
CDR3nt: TGTGCCAGCAGCTTGGCCCGAGGGGGCTCCCTCGACACTGAAGCTTTCTTT

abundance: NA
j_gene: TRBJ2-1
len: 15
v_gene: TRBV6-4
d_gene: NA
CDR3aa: CASSEGGHPYNEQFF
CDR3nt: TGTGCCAGCAGCGAAGGTGGTCATCCCTACAATGAGCAGTTCTTC

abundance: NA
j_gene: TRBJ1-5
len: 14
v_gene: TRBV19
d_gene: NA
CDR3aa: CASSIDLESLPQHF
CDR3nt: TGTGCCAGTAGTATAGATCTCGAAAGCCTACCCCAGCATTTT

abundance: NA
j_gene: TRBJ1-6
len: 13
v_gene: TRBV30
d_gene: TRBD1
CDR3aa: CAWSPGQGASLHF
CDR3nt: TGTGCCTGGAGTCCGGGACAGGGGGCATCCCTCCACTTT

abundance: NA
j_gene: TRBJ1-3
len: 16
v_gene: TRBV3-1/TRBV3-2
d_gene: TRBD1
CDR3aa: CASSPRRTGAGNTIYF
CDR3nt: TGTGCCAGCAGCCCCCGTAGGACAGGGGCTGGAAACACCATATATTTT

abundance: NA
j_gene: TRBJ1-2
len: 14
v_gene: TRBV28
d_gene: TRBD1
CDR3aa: CASSLNRGYYGYTF
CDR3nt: TGTGCCAGCAGTCTAAACAGGGGTTACTATGGCTACACCTTC

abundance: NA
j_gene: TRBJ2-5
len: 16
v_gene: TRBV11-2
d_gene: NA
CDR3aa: CASSLGDVSFQETQYF
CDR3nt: TGTGCCAGCAGCTTAGGCGACGTTAGCTTCCAAGAGACCCAGTACTTC

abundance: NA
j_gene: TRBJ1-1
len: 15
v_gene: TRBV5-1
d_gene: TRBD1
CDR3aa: CASTPMGQPNTEAFF
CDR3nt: TGCGCCAGCACCCCTATGGGACAGCCGAACACTGAAGCTTTCTTT

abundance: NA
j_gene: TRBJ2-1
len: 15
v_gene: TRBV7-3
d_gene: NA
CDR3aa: CASSLTVALYNEQFF
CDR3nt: TGTGCCAGCAGCTTAACTGTGGCTCTGTACAATGAGCAGTTCTTC

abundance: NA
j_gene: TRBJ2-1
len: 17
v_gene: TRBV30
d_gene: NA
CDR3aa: CAWRPRALSGSYNEQFF
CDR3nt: TGTGCCTGGAGGCCGAGAGCCCTATCGGGCTCCTACAATGAGCAGTTCTTC

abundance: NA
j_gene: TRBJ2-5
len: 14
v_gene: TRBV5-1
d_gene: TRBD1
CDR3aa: CASSLGQGQETQYF
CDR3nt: TGCGCCAGCAGCTTGGGACAGGGGCAAGAGACCCAGTACTTC

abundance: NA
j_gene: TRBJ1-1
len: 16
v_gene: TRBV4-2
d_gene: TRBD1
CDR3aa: CASSQRDRSMNTEAFF
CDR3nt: TGTGCCAGCAGCCAACGGGACAGGAGCATGAACACTGAAGCTTTCTTT

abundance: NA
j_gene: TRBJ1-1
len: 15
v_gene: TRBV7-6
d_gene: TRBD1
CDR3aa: CASSLDDRAYTEAFF
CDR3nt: TGTGCCAGCAGCTTAGATGACAGGGCTTACACTGAAGCTTTCTTT

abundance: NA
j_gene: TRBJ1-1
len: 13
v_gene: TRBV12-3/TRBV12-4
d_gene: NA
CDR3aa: CATTGGKYTEAFF
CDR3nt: TGTGCCACAACGGGAGGGAAATACACTGAAGCTTTCTTT

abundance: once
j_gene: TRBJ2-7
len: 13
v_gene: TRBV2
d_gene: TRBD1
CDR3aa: CASSGQGPYEQYF
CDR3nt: TGTGCCAGCAGCGGACAGGGTCCGTACGAGCAGTACTTC

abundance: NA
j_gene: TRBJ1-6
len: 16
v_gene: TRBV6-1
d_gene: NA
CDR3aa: CASSELGILGDSPLHF
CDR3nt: TGTGCCAGCAGTGAATTAGGGATTTTAGGAGACTCACCCCTCCACTTT

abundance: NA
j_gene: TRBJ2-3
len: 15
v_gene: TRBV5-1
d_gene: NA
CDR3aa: CASSSLASSTDTQYF
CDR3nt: TGCGCCAGCAGCTCTCTAGCGTCGAGCACAGATACGCAGTATTTT

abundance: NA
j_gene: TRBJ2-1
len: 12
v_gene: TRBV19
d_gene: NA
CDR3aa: CASSMGGVKKFF
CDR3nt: TGTGCCAGTAGTATGGGCGGGGTCAAAAAGTTCTTC

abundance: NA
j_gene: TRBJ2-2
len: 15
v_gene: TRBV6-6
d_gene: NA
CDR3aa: CASSYSTIGAGELFF
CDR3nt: TGTGCCAGCAGTTACAGCACCATTGGGGCCGGGGAGCTGTTTTTT

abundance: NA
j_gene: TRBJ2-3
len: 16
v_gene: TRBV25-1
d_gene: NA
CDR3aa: CASSPKGDTLADTQYF
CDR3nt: TGTGCCAGCAGCCCCAAGGGAGACACCCTAGCGGATACGCAGTATTTT

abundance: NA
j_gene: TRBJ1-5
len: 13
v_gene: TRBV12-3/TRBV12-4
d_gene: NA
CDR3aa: CASSKQGNQPQHF
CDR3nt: TGTGCCAGCAGTAAGCAGGGGAATCAGCCCCAGCATTTT

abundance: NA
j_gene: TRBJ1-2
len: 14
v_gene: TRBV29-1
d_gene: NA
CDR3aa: CSEHRDPQNVGYTF
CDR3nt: TGCAGCGAACACCGGGACCCCCAAAACGTCGGCTACACCTTC